These T cell receptor beta chains were read from a single sample in a study of glioma-infiltrating T cells. TCRdb called the multiplex PCR reads again in MiXCR, with one record for every CDR3 protein. This repertoire shows about 410,000 distinct CDR3 sequences, 41% found once; its top ten account for around 12%. Sequencing was carried out using glioma tissue, nonneoplastic brain tissue, or PBMCs (not recorded which). These receptors were obtained from a human donor with low-grade glioma or glioblastoma, undergoing nonglioma brain surgery, or in good health (not recorded which). Each CDR3 is given with its conserved first and last residue. The D gene is left open where the match is weak. Only some rows state a clone size, as once, few, many or a class for expanded clones.

D gene	J gene	V gene	clone size	CDR3 protein	CDR3 DNA
NA	TRBJ1-2	TRBV27	many	CASSAGRNYGYTF	TGTGCCAGCAGCGCCGGACGGAACTATGGCTACACCTTC
NA	TRBJ2-3	TRBV7-2	NA	CASSPAPDRATDTQYF	TGTGCCAGCAGCCCCGCCCCAGACAGAGCCACAGATACGCAGTATTTT
TRBD2	TRBJ2-3	TRBV24-1	few	CATSDGLAGFTDTQYF	TGTGCCACCAGTGATGGACTAGCGGGGTTCACAGATACGCAGTATTTT
TRBD2	TRBJ2-1	TRBV7-3	NA	CASSLRAGAYNEQFF	TGTGCCAGCAGCTTACGAGCGGGGGCTTACAATGAGCAGTTCTTC
TRBD2	TRBJ2-3	TRBV28	NA	CASSPKRGSSGRGPDTQYF	TGTGCCAGCAGTCCTAAGAGGGGTTCTAGCGGGAGGGGCCCAGATACGCAGTATTTT
NA	TRBJ2-3	TRBV12-3/TRBV12-4	few	CASSSHLGRPDTQYF	TGTGCCAGCAGTTCTCATCTCGGACGGCCGGATACGCAGTATTTT
NA	TRBJ1-2	TRBV2	few	CASSETQYGYTF	TGTGCCAGCAGTGAAACGCAATATGGCTACACCTTC
NA	TRBJ2-1	TRBV15	many	CATSRDLDGNEQFF	TGTGCCACCAGCAGAGATCTAGACGGCAATGAGCAGTTCTTC
TRBD2	TRBJ2-1	TRBV6-2/TRBV6-3	NA	CASSPPASGRLNEQFF	TGTGCCAGCAGTCCCCCGGCTAGCGGGAGACTCAATGAGCAGTTCTTC
NA	TRBJ1-2	TRBV7-9	many	CASSYLYGYTF	TGTGCCAGCAGCTACCTATATGGCTACACCTTC
NA	TRBJ1-1	TRBV19	once	CASSSQRNTEASF	TGTGCCAGTAGTTCTCAAAGGAACACTGAAGCTTCCTTT
NA	TRBJ2-3	TRBV14	NA	CASSQRLFTDTQYF	TGTGCCAGCAGCCAAAGGCTGTTCACAGATACGCAGTATTTT
NA	TRBJ1-2	TRBV20-1	few	CSAREPAREGYGYTF	TGCAGTGCTAGAGAACCCGCCAGGGAAGGGTATGGCTACACCTTC
NA	TRBJ1-1	TRBV7-2	many	CASSLVGLNTEAFF	TGTGCCAGCAGCTTAGTGGGTCTGAACACTGAAGCTTTCTTT
NA	TRBJ2-5	TRBV6-2/TRBV6-3	many	CASVSGSQETQYF	TGTGCCAGCGTATCAGGGAGCCAAGAGACCCAGTACTTC
TRBD2	TRBJ2-7	TRBV6-2/TRBV6-3	NA	CASSQSLAGGTYEQYF	TGTGCCAGCAGTCAGTCCCTAGCGGGAGGCACCTACGAGCAGTACTTC